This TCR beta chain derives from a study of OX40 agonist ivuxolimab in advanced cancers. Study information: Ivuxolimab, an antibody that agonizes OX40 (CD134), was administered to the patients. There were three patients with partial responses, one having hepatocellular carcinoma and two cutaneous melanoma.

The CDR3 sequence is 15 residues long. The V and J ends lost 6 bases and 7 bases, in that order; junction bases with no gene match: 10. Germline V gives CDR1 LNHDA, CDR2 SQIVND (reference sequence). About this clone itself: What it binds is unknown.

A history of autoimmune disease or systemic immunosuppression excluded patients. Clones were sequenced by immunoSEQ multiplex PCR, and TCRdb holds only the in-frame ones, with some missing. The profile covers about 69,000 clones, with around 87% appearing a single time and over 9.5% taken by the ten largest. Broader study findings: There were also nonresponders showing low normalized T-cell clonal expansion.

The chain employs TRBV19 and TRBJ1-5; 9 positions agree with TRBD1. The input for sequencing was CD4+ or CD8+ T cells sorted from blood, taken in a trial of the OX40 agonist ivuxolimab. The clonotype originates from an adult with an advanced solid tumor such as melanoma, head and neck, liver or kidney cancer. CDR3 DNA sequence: TGTGCCAGTAGCCCCGGACAGGGGAGGTTCCAGCCCCAGCATTTT. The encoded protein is CASSPGQGRFQPQHF.